The entry below gives a single TCR beta chain sequence along with its context. Its antigen is still unknown. This was the immunoSEQ version 4 assay in survey mode. Generated by immunoSEQ multiplex PCR, the TCRdb table keeps only in-frame clones and is missing some. The sample has 40,000 to 55,000 clones, around 72% seen once. This sample was included in a study of persistence of HIV-infected CD4 T cells. About the study: The sample holds CD4+ T cells responsive to CMV or HIV-1 Gag. Whole-study results and caveats: Rare CMV-responding cells carrying HIV-1 proviruses were not analyzed separately for TCR.

Trimming took 1 base from V and 4 from J, leaving 13 bases between them. CDR3 length: 16 residues. CDR1 is LGHNT and CDR2 is FRNRAP in the germline V gene. Stimulation used about 10 ug/mL lysate from CMV-infected fibroblasts. Memory cells lacking CD40L and CD69 with high CD45RO were sorted. Donors had undetectable plasma HIV-1 RNA, under 50 copies/mL, for 4+ years. Sequenced material: CD4+ T cells sorted from PBMCs after roughly 18-hour stimulation, taken from a patient who received antiretroviral therapy. The V and J genes are TRBV12-5 and TRBJ2-2, with D possibly being TRBD1 (8 bases). The TCR was taken from an adult man with HIV who was CMV-seropositive. The CDR3 reads CASGLGTGRGTGELFF. The CDR3 DNA follows: TGTGCTAGTGGTTTGGGGACAGGGAGGGGCACCGGGGAGCTGTTTTTT.